This T cell receptor beta chain stems from a study of blood T cells in healthy people across ages. Sample-barcoded 5' priming and a J-beta primer mix drove a second PCR of roughly 6 to 12 cycles. Sequencing recovered at least 2.5 million CDR3-containing paired-end reads from each sample. TCRdb reanalysed the 5' RACE reads using MiXCR and keeps one entry per CDR3 protein. The sample lists roughly 1,300,000 distinct CDR3 sequences, approximately 60% occurring once. The CDR3 has 17 amino acids. CDR1 LNHDA and CDR2 SQIVND come from the germline V gene (reference sequence). V was pared by 9 bases and J by 1 base, with 23 bases between.

This receptor was identified in a man aged 18-30 years in good health. The specimen was blood. The rearrangement uses TRBV19 and TRBJ2-3; no reliable D call. CDR3 in DNA: TGTGCCAGCAGCTTGGGTTCCCAGGTAGTAGGCACAGATACGCAGTATTTT. It yields the protein CASSLGSQVVGTDTQYF.